This T cell receptor (beta chain) was observed in a study of glioma-infiltrating T cells. Study findings and constraints: CDR3 overlap between tissue and blood was very small. Non-neoplastic patients had below-expected tissue-blood divergence, while all gliomas exceeded expectation.

On this clonotype: Its specificity is unknown.

Germline V gene lookup returns CDR1 SGHTA and CDR2 FQGNSA. The length of the CDR3 is 14 residues. The junction had 8 bases not matched to a gene; V was cut back by 5 bases and J by 4 bases. The iRepertoire nested amplicon-rescue multiplex PCR amplified TCR alpha and beta CDR3s from RNA. One-step reverse transcription and amplification started from approximately 100-400 ng of tissue mRNA or PBMC total RNA. TCRdb used MiXCR to reprocess the multiplex PCR reads, holding one entry per CDR3 protein. Counted here are roughly 1,600 distinct CDR3 sequences, around four fifths occurring once; the ten biggest clones make up 55% to 65%.

The origin of this receptor is a human donor with low-grade glioma or glioblastoma, undergoing nonglioma brain surgery, or in good health (not recorded which). Some clones in this sample may be carry-over from other donors' samples. This rearrangement joins TRBV7-2 to TRBJ2-7; 7 bases agree with TRBD1. Input material: glioma tissue, nonneoplastic brain tissue, or PBMCs (not recorded which). Written as DNA, the CDR3 is TGTGCCAGCAGCGCTGGGACAGCCTATTACGAGCAGTACTTC. Its translation: CASSAGTAYYEQYF.